This T cell receptor beta chain comes out of a study of T-cell reconstitution after alpha-beta-depleted transplantation in children. Unique molecular identifiers were incorporated during preparation of the TCRbeta library. TCRdb fed the PCR reads into MiXCR, producing one record per CDR3 protein. The table has 80,000 to 100,000 distinct CDR3 sequences, around a quarter seen once. Study conclusions and caveats: After transplant, at about two months, alpha-beta T cells were reportedly derived from several hundred expanded graft clones.

On this clonotype itself: Antigen: not known.

The CDR3 loop spans 15 amino acids. V dropped 2 bases and J dropped 1 base, with 11 bases sitting between them. Sequences were derived from PBMCs, sampled before TCRalphabeta/CD19-depleted stem cell transplant. The J gene is TRBJ1-1, the V gene TRBV12-3 or TRBV12-4; D may be TRBD1 (6 bases). This sequence was found in a boy aged 2 to 9 with acute lymphoblastic leukemia, due to receive a stem cell transplant. In DNA form, the CDR3 reads TGTGCCAGCAGTTTAACCGGGACAACGAACACTGAAGCTTTCTTT. This encodes CASSLTGTTNTEAFF.